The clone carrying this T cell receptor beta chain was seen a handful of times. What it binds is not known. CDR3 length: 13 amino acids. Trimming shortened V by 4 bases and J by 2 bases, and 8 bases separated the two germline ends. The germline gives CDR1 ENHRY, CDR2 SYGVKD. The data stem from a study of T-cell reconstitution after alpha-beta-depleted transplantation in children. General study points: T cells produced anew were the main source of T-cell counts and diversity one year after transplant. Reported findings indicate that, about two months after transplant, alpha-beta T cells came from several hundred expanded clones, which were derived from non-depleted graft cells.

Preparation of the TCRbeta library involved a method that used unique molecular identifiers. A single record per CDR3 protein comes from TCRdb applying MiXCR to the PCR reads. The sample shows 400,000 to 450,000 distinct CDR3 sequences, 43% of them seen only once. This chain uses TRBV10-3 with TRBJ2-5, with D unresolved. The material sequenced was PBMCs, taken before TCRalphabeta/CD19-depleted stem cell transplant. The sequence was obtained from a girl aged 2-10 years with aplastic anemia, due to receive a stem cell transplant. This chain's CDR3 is CAISVRPQETQYF. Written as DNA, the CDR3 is TGTGCCATCAGTGTTAGACCACAAGAGACCCAGTACTTC.